This T cell receptor (beta chain) comes out of a study of T-cell reconstitution after alpha-beta-depleted transplantation in children. The CDR3 covers 15 residues. Trimming took off 2 bases at V and 5 bases at J, with 13 bases between the two ends. CDR1 and CDR2 from the germline V gene are MNHEY and SMNVEV (reference sequence). This clonotype has just a few counts. The library targeted TCRbeta and was prepared with unique molecular identifiers. TCRdb itself ran the PCR reads through MiXCR, one entry per CDR3 protein. Of some 340,000 distinct CDR3 sequences in the sample, approximately 10% were seen once.

The clonotype was recovered from a human donor who donated a stem cell graft to a child with acute lymphoblastic leukemia. The chain links TRBV27 to TRBJ1-5; tentative D call: TRBD1 (5 bases). Sample: PBMCs from the stem cell graft donor, taken from the stem cell graft. The CDR3 sequence is CASSLDMGGDQPQHF. The DNA for the CDR3 is TGTGCCAGCAGTTTAGACATGGGGGGGGATCAGCCCCAGCATTTT.